Listed below are T cell receptor beta chains from one sample, sequenced in a study of monozygotic twins with inflammatory bowel disease. TCRdb re-called the 5' RACE reads; every CDR3 protein appears as one record, without DNA. The sample is made up of some 440,000 distinct CDR3 sequences, and the top ten hold roughly 2.3% of it. The sample comprised blood. The receptors stem from a human donor with ulcerative colitis or Crohn's disease, or a healthy co-twin of an affected twin (not recorded which). Each CDR3 is given with its conserved first and last residue.

j_gene,v_gene,CDR3aa
TRBJ2-5,TRBV7-3,CASSLSGLPYQETQYF
TRBJ2-7,TRBV5-1,CASSLLTGAYEQYF
TRBJ2-3,TRBV5-1,CASSLAPSYTDTQYF
TRBJ2-3,TRBV10-3,CAISEPLGLATDTQYF
TRBJ2-2,TRBV7-2,CASSLEGSAGELFF
TRBJ1-4,TRBV7-8,CASSSYMGGGEKLFF
TRBJ1-4,TRBV7-2,CASSSGTGWEKLFF
TRBJ1-1,TRBV4-1,CASSQIGVTTNTEAFF
TRBJ1-5,TRBV12-3/TRBV12-4,CASTPGHSNQPQHF
TRBJ2-7,TRBV12-3/TRBV12-4,CASSLRQAYEQYF
TRBJ1-1,TRBV7-2,CASSLGPRDTEAFF
TRBJ1-2,TRBV19,CASSESGAFGGYTF
TRBJ1-5,TRBV20-1,CSAKGVFNQPQHF
TRBJ2-3,TRBV6-2/TRBV6-3,CASSYPDIGTSGEKFTDTQYF
TRBJ2-1,TRBV5-1,CASSLGAASGHNEQFF
TRBJ2-1,TRBV7-3,CASSFGGGNGEQFF
TRBJ2-7,TRBV5-1,CASSFPPSAASYEQYF
TRBJ1-1,TRBV12-3/TRBV12-4,CASSLSTAITEAFF
TRBJ1-2,TRBV7-2,CASSPRQGAKGYTF
TRBJ2-6,TRBV2,CASTEGIGANVLTF
TRBJ2-7,TRBV7-9,CASSLSGTSGYEQYF
TRBJ1-6,TRBV2,CASSVTGDGSPLHF
TRBJ1-1,TRBV6-1,CASEQGSPTEAFF
TRBJ1-2,TRBV5-3,CARSLSGNYGGTF
TRBJ1-6,TRBV2,CASAAGPSSVLHF
TRBJ2-7,TRBV23-1,CASTQPLESHEQYF
TRBJ1-2,TRBV18,CASSPSTDIYGYTF
TRBJ1-5,TRBV6-1,CASSEDRNQPQHF
TRBJ2-1,TRBV7-9,CASVRDTLYEQFF
TRBJ2-5,TRBV7-9,CASTRETSGEETQYF
TRBJ2-1,TRBV7-8,CASSRYGGEQFF